This T cell receptor beta chain was observed in a study of spatial heterogeneity in lung cancer. Study context: Alpha-chain detections were consistently fewer than beta-chain detections among the sequences. Study-level results: It was found that expanded intratumoral alpha and beta TCR counts tracked tumor mutation counts. Quantities of ubiquitous and regional expanded TCRs paralleled ubiquitous and regional nonsynonymous mutations, respectively.

In this sample, this clonotype is medium-sized. Its antigen is not identified. All TCR cDNA molecules were individually tagged with a unique molecular identifier. From the 5' RACE reads, TCRdb called clonotypes with MiXCR, one entry per CDR3 protein. The sample holds approximately 6,600 distinct CDR3 sequences, 1.3% seen once. Time point: sample taken at primary tumor resection. The donors, around 72 patients with untreated early-stage non-small cell lung cancer, provided the samples. The V and J ends lost 3 bases and 2 bases respectively, with 7 bases between them. Germline V gene data show CDR1 as SGHDN and CDR2 as FVKESK. The CDR3 contains 13 residues.

V gene TRBV14 combines with J gene TRBJ1-1; tentatively, D is TRBD1 (6 bases). The clonotype was recovered from a male donor with early-stage non-small cell lung cancer. The sequencing used lung tumor tissue, collected at surgery. The CDR3 coding sequence is TGTGCCAGCAGCCAGGACAGAAACACTGAAGCTTTCTTT. Its protein product is CASSQDRNTEAFF.